Described below is a single TCR beta chain sequence and its context. This sample was included in a study of PD-1 and CTLA-4 blockade in melanoma. Assay: immunoSEQ multiplex PCR; the TCRdb copy retains only in-frame clones and omits some. The table includes some 33,000 clones, 88% detected once. The V gene lost 2 bases and the J gene lost 4 bases, with 11 bases spanning the gap. Germline CDR1 MNHEY, CDR2 SVGAGI. The CDR3 length is 14 residues. Specimen: CD8+ T cells from peripheral blood, collected from a patient given anti-PD-1 treatment. V and J are TRBV6-5 and TRBJ1-2, with a weak D call TRBD1 (5 bases). The origin of this receptor is a human donor with melanoma. The CDR3 DNA is TGTGCCAGCAGTTACGGAGGGGCGGGCTATGGCTACACCTTC. Its translation is CASSYGGAGYGYTF.